The TCR beta chain described here comes from a study of blood T cell repertoires in COVID-19. On the study more broadly: Sample material is recorded as cDNA or gDNA derived from T cells, B-cell-depleted T cells, or PBMCs.

Sequencing was performed with immunoSEQ multiplex PCR; in TCRdb, only in-frame clones are kept and a portion is missing. The table lists under 250,000 clones, about 89% of them singletons. Germline V gene sequence: CDR1 MGHRA, CDR2 YSYEKL. The CDR3 has 18 amino acids. Trimming removed 1 base from V and 3 bases from J; junction bases left unmatched: 6. The specimen sequenced was peripheral blood. This chain uses TRBV4-1 with TRBJ2-2; 12 bases match TRBD1. The origin of this receptor is a woman between 55 and 75 years old who had recovered from COVID-19. CDR3 region: CASSQVGTGGFHTGELFF. The CDR3 nucleotides read TGCGCCAGCAGCCAAGTGGGGACAGGGGGCTTTCACACCGGGGAGCTGTTTTTT.